The T cell receptor (beta chain) under discussion was sequenced for a study of identical twins. Germline lookup yields CDR1 SGHRS and CDR2 YFSETQ. This CDR3 region has 15 residues. V was trimmed by 4 bases and J by 2 bases, leaving 10 bases between them. Template switching, a step in the protocol, added a universal primer site, and cDNA carried unique molecular identifiers. TCRdb redid the calling of the 5' RACE reads with MiXCR, one entry per CDR3 protein. The profile shows 500,000 to 550,000 distinct CDR3 sequences, less than 25% of them singletons. In addition, the sample was reused for a study of T cells expressing NK-cell markers.

The sample was CD4+ T cells sorted from blood. The sequence came from a woman aged 18 to 35 in good health. The gene calls are TRBV5-1 and TRBJ1-6; possible D gene TRBD1, 6 bases. CDR3 sequence reads: CASSAGQTYNSPLHF. CDR3 coding DNA: TGCGCCAGCAGCGCCGGACAGACCTATAATTCACCCCTCCACTTT.